This T cell receptor (beta chain) emerged from a study of beta chain features in type 1 diabetes. The study, taken as a whole, reports: It was not settled here whether HLA type affects TCRB rearrangement. Within each of all four CD4+ subsets, Type 1 diabetes patients had TCRB CDR3s that were moderately but significantly shorter.

This CDR3 region has 17 residues. CDR1 is SGHAT and CDR2 is FQNNGV in the germline V gene. The J segment lost 3 bases and the V segment lost 3 bases, leaving 6 bases of the junction unmatched. Sequencing targeted expressed TCRB transcripts, as all isolated RNA had been reverse transcribed. Naive, central memory and regulatory T cell samples produced a mean of roughly 3.9 million reads. Method: immunoSEQ multiplex PCR; TCRdb's copy keeps in-frame clones and lacks some. This sample carries roughly 290,000 clones, approximately 15% of them seen once, and the ten largest clones take roughly 0.015%. Sorting that relied on CD45RO/CCR7/CD25/CD127/CD95/CD27 yielded CD4+ naive, central memory, regulatory and stem cell-like memory cells. As regards this clone: Its antigen is still unknown.

Sequenced material: naive CD4+ T cells from blood. The origin of this receptor is a man between 18 and 35 years old with type 1 diabetes. V usage is TRBV11-2 and J usage is TRBJ1-3; 12 bases match TRBD1. DNA of the CDR3: TGTGCCAGCAGCTTGGGACAGGGGGCACGTTATGGAAACACCATATATTTT. Translating it yields CASSLGQGARYGNTIYF.